This TCR beta chain originates from a study of shared clonotypes between healthy human individuals. Study-level background: Aged between 18 and 49, the donors were a couple of women and a few men.

Regarding the study as a whole: Shared clonotypes: roughly 5% naive CD4, 3.5% to 4% naive CD8, less than 2.5% memory CD4, about 0.41% memory CD8.

Profiled with immunoSEQ multiplex PCR; TCRdb holds only in-frame clones, not every one. The table includes about 110,000 clones, around 65% detected once. About this clone: Its target is unknown. Other DNA sequences in the same sample also yield this CDR3.

Germline CDR1 MNHEY, CDR2 SVGAGI. CDR3 length: 12 residues. Trimming took off 0 bases at V and 8 bases at J, with 5 bases between the two ends. The rearrangement uses TRBV6-5 and TRBJ2-1; D is undetermined. Sequencing was done on a sample of memory CD8+ T cells sorted from blood. As for subset: CD45RO+ cells pooled with CCR7-negative TemRA cells. The sequence came from a woman aged 25 to 39 in good health. The CDR3 loop is CASSYSGHEQFF. The CDR3, as DNA: TGTGCCAGCAGTTACTCCGGCCATGAGCAGTTCTTC.